This T cell receptor beta chain was identified in a study of Graves' ophthalmopathy and Graves' hyperthyroidism. As concerns this clonotype: As yet, its antigen is unknown.

The authors amplified TCR beta CDR3 regions, and they did so from RNA transcripts for repertoire sequencing. HTBI-primed RT-PCR formed the first round, and a multiplex PCR formed the second. One entry per CDR3 protein results from TCRdb running MiXCR on the multiplex PCR reads. This table has about 400,000 distinct CDR3 sequences, around 17% appearing once. Overall study results and limits: Blood repertoires reportedly contained most expanded thyroid clonotypes above 0.001 frequency.

Uncontrolled infections, pregnancy, lactation or other autoimmune diseases led to patient exclusion. PBMCs had their origin in fresh peripheral blood (over 8.5 ml). Germline values: CDR1 SGHAT, CDR2 FQDESV (reference sequence). CDR3 size: 17 residues. Trimming cost V 6 bases and J 0 bases, with 15 bases left between them. The gene calls are TRBV11-1 and TRBJ1-6; D is ambiguous. The sequence was obtained from a young woman with Graves' ophthalmopathy. Sequences were obtained from peripheral blood. For the CDR3, the DNA is TGTGCCAGCAGTCAGGCCGGGAGGCGCTCCTATAATTCACCCCTCCACTTT. Its protein product is CASSQAGRRSYNSPLHF.